A single sample is the source of the 10 T cell receptor beta chains below, sequenced in a study of monozygotic twins with inflammatory bowel disease. For each CDR3 protein, TCRdb gives one entry from its re-call of the 5' RACE reads, without DNA. This sample's clone table lists some 150,000 distinct CDR3 sequences. The sequencing input was blood. The receptor set was obtained from a human donor with ulcerative colitis or Crohn's disease, or a healthy co-twin of an affected twin (not recorded which).

The J gene is TRBJ2-3, the V gene TRBV7-3; the TCRdb call, TRBD1, lacks DNA for checking. From germline, CDR1 is SGHTA and CDR2 FQGTGA. There are 14 residues in the CDR3. The CDR3 reads CASSASGFTDTQYF.

The J gene is TRBJ2-7, the V gene TRBV5-1; TCRdb lists TRBD1, though no DNA is available to test this call. Germline V CDR1 and CDR2: SGHRS, YFSETQ. The CDR3 consists of 13 residues. CDR3 amino acids: CASSITGDYEQYF.

The chain is built from TRBV7-3 and TRBJ1-1. The CDR3 sequence is 15 residues long. CDR1 is SGHTA and CDR2 is FQGTGA in the germline V gene. CDR3 region: CASSARPGTPAEAFF.

V gene TRBV27 combines with J gene TRBJ2-2; TCRdb's D call, TRBD1, is unchecked because there is no DNA. The CDR3 runs 13 residues. From germline, CDR1 is MNHEY and CDR2 SMNVEV (reference sequence). CDR3 loop: CASRWTVTGELFF.

The chain carries TRBV24-1 and TRBJ2-1. This CDR3 contains 14 residues. Germline V gene lookup returns CDR1 KGHDR and CDR2 SFDVKD. The CDR3 is CATSAGRFYNEQFF.

The chain carries TRBV12-3 or TRBV12-4 and TRBJ2-1; without DNA, the TCRdb call of TRBD2 cannot be checked. The length of the CDR3 is 16 residues. The CDR3 loop reads CASSFQTSAFYNEQFF.

The chain links TRBV19 to TRBJ2-1; TCRdb's D call of TRBD2 is untestable without DNA. The germline V gene encodes CDR1 LNHDA and CDR2 SQIVND (reference sequence). The length of the CDR3 is 15 residues. This CDR3 reads CASSSGLAGVNEQFF. The full variable domain, completed using reference TRBV19 and TRBJ2-1, is DGGITQSPKYLFRKEGQNVTLSCEQNLNHDAMYWYRQDPGQGLRLIYYSQIVNDFQKGDIAEGYSVSREKKESFPLTVTSAQKNPTAFYLCASSSGLAGVNEQFFGPGTRLTVL.

V usage is TRBV5-1 and J usage is TRBJ2-5; the D call from TCRdb, TRBD2, cannot be confirmed without DNA. The CDR3 contains 14 residues. The germline CDR1 and CDR2 sequences are SGHRS and YFSETQ. The CDR3 loop is CASSPGTSRETQYF.

V gene TRBV5-5 combines with J gene TRBJ2-7; the TRBD2 assignment by TCRdb is unverifiable without DNA. Germline CDR1 and CDR2: SGHKS and YYEKEE (reference sequence). The length of the CDR3 is 16 residues. The CDR3 reads CASSFTSVRNYYEQYF.

This chain uses TRBV5-1 with TRBJ2-6. Per germline, CDR1 SGHRS and CDR2 YFSETQ. The CDR3 has 15 residues. The CDR3 sequence is CASSPVSSGANVLTF.